A selection of T cell receptor beta chains follows, all from one sample in a study of CD8 T cell repertoires and HIV-1 epitope variants. Their antigens are not known. Profiled with immunoSEQ multiplex PCR; TCRdb holds only in-frame clones, not every one. The sample has more than 4,000 clones, about 68% seen once. The sample taken for sequencing was cultured CD8+ T cells derived from PBMCs. The receptors here all came from a male donor with HIV. The CDR3 runs from the conserved cysteine through the conserved F or W. D genes are given only for firm matches. Only some rows state a clone size, as once, few, many or a class for expanded clones.

TRBJ2-5 . . 11 TRBV6-5 TGTGCCAGCAGTTGGGGAGAGACCCAGTACTTC CASSWGETQYF
TRBJ1-1 . . 14 TRBV15 TGTGCCACCAGCAGAGATTTTTGGGGAACTGAAGCTTTCTTT CATSRDFWGTEAFF
TRBJ2-1 . . 12 TRBV6-5 TGTGCCAGCAGTTACACGGGGAATGAGCAGTTCTTC CASSYTGNEQFF
TRBJ2-1 . TRBD2 15 TRBV11-1 TGTGCCAGCAGCTTTGGGACTAGCGGGAGTAATGAGCAGTTCTTC CASSFGTSGSNEQFF
TRBJ2-7 hyperexpanded . 14 TRBV27 TGTGCCAGCAGTTCAGATGTCTCGGCCTACGAGCAGTACTTC CASSSDVSAYEQYF
TRBJ2-5 . . 15 TRBV7-2 TGTGCCAGCAGCATAGTAGGGGGGGCGGGAGAGACCCAGTACTTC CASSIVGGAGETQYF
TRBJ1-2 few TRBD1 17 TRBV13 TGTGCCAGCAGCTTAAATGTGGGACAGCAAGCTAACTATGGCTACACCTTC CASSLNVGQQANYGYTF
TRBJ2-3 few TRBD2 18 TRBV7-6 TGTGCCAGCAGCTTAGCGCGGGCTAGCGGGACGAGCACAGATACGCAGTATTTT CASSLARASGTSTDTQYF
TRBJ2-5 . . 13 TRBV6-4 TGTGCCAGCAGTGACAGGGGACGAGAGACCCAGTACTTC CASSDRGRETQYF
TRBJ2-2 few . 15 TRBV13 TGTGCCAGCAGCTTAGATGAGGGGCCAACCGGGGAGCTGTTTTTT CASSLDEGPTGELFF
TRBJ1-6 . . 16 TRBV30 TGTGCCTGGAGTGTAGAGGCCAGGGACGAAGGTTCACCCCTCCACTTT CAWSVEARDEGSPLHF
TRBJ1-1 few . 14 TRBV19 TGTGCCAGCTCCGATGCCAGCAGGAACACTGAAGCTTTCTTT CASSDASRNTEAFF
TRBJ2-7 . . 14 TRBV27 TGTGCCAGCAGTTTAGGAGGACAGACCTACGAGCAGTACTTC CASSLGGQTYEQYF
TRBJ1-1 few TRBD1 17 TRBV27 TGTGCCAGCAGTTCCCCCGGGACAGGGGTGATTTCCACTGAAGCTTTCTTT CASSSPGTGVISTEAFF
TRBJ2-1 . . 12 TRBV6-1 TGTGCCAGCAGTGACTTCCCCGCTGAGCAGTTCTTC CASSDFPAEQFF
TRBJ2-5 . TRBD2 15 TRBV15 TGTGCCACCAGCAGAGATAGGCTAGCGGGGGAGACCCAGTACTTC CATSRDRLAGETQYF
TRBJ2-1 . TRBD1 13 TRBV5-1 TGCGCCAGCAGCCAGACAGGGGGCAATGAGCAGTTCTTC CASSQTGGNEQFF
TRBJ2-2 . . 15 TRBV2 TGTGCCAGTGACGACCAGGAAATGAACACCGGGGAGCTGTTTTTT CASDDQEMNTGELFF
TRBJ2-1 . . 16 TRBV4-1 TGCGCCAGCAGCCACCACCCACGCCGGGACGGGAATGAGCAGTTCTTC CASSHHPRRDGNEQFF
TRBJ2-7 . . 13 TRBV6-1 TGTGCCAGCAGTGAAGTTCGGGCCTACGAGCAGTACTTC CASSEVRAYEQYF
TRBJ2-5 . . 12 TRBV9 TGTGCCAGCAGCCGGTACCAAGAGACCCAGTACTTC CASSRYQETQYF
TRBJ2-7 . TRBD1 15 TRBV2 TGTGCCAGCAGTGAGGGGACAGGAGACTCCTACGAGCAGTACTTC CASSEGTGDSYEQYF
TRBJ1-5 . . 12 TRBV30 TGTGCCTGGAGTGATAGCAATCAGCCCCAGCATTTT CAWSDSNQPQHF
TRBJ2-7 . . 13 TRBV7-9 TGTGCCAGCAGCGACGGGACAACCTACGAGCAGTACTTC CASSDGTTYEQYF
TRBJ1-1 . . 12 TRBV6-1 TGTGCCAGCATTTCCCGAACGACAGAAGCTTTCTTT CASISRTTEAFF
TRBJ2-1 few . 12 TRBV7-6 TGTGCCAGCAGCCGGGCCTTGAATGAGCAGTTCTTC CASSRALNEQFF
TRBJ2-1 few . 12 TRBV30 TGTGCCTGGAGTGAGGGGGAACAGCTCCAGTTCTTC CAWSEGEQLQFF
TRBJ1-5 . TRBD1 15 TRBV28 TGTGCCAGCAGTTGGGGGACAGGGGAGTATCAGCCCCAGCATTTT CASSWGTGEYQPQHF
TRBJ2-7 . . 16 TRBV4-2 TGTGCCAGCTCCCCGGCTCGTGGACAGACTCGATTCGAGCAGTACTTC CASSPARGQTRFEQYF
TRBJ2-7 . . 13 TRBV10-1 TGCGCCAGCAGCCCTGGACTCCCCTACGAGCAGTACTTC CASSPGLPYEQYF
TRBJ1-1 . . 14 TRBV5-1 TGCGCCAGCAGCTTGGTTGGAAGGGGCACTGAAGCTTTCTTT CASSLVGRGTEAFF
TRBJ1-1 . . 15 TRBV28 TGTGCCAGCAGTTTACCCGGGACCGAGAACACTGAAGCTTTCTTT CASSLPGTENTEAFF
TRBJ2-7 . TRBD2 14 TRBV19 TGTGCCAGTAGTATTTGGCTAGCGGGAGGGGAGCAGTACTTC CASSIWLAGGEQYF
TRBJ1-1 . . 15 TRBV27 TGTGCCAGCACCTTGTCGTCAGTTTTGAACACTGAAGCTTTCTTT CASTLSSVLNTEAFF
TRBJ1-1 few . 14 TRBV10-1 TGCGCCAGCAGTGACGGCAGCTTGAACACTGAAGCTTTCTTT CASSDGSLNTEAFF
TRBJ2-1 few TRBD1 16 TRBV2 TGTGCCAGCAGAGAGCGGACAGGGGAGCCCCACAATGAGCAGTTCTTC CASRERTGEPHNEQFF
TRBJ2-1 . TRBD2 16 TRBV6-5 TGTGCCAGCAGTTACTCCGGACTAGCGGGAGGGAATGAGCAGTTCTTC CASSYSGLAGGNEQFF
TRBJ1-1 . . 15 TRBV4-1 TGCGCCAGCAGCCAAGATTCGGGTTTGAACACTGAAGCTTTCTTT CASSQDSGLNTEAFF
TRBJ2-2 . TRBD1 16 TRBV7-8 TGTGCCAGCAGCTTAGGGACAGGGGCCCACACCGGGGAGCTGTTTTTT CASSLGTGAHTGELFF
TRBJ1-6 . . 16 TRBV14 TGTGCCAGCAGCCAAGAGTGGGGGGCCTATAATTCACCCCTCCACTTT CASSQEWGAYNSPLHF
TRBJ1-1 . TRBD1 15 TRBV25-1 TGTGCCAGCAGTGCCAGGGGGCTAATGAACACTGAAGCTTTCTTT CASSARGLMNTEAFF
TRBJ2-3 . . 16 TRBV2 TGTGCCAGCACCTATTGGGGGGCGCGCCCCACAGATACGCAGTATTTT CASTYWGARPTDTQYF
TRBJ1-1 . . 16 TRBV28 TGTGCCAGCAGTGCCTACAGGGAAGACCGCCGAGCTGAAGCTTTCTTT CASSAYREDRRAEAFF
TRBJ1-4 . . 15 TRBV4-2 TGTGCCAGCAGCCAAGAGCCGGCTGGGGGTGAAAAACTGTTTTTT CASSQEPAGGEKLFF
TRBJ2-7 . . 15 TRBV15 TGTGCCACCAGCAGGGACGGGGGAAGCTCCTACGAGCAGTACTTC CATSRDGGSSYEQYF
TRBJ2-1 medium-sized TRBD1 12 TRBV28 TGTGCCAGCAGTCCAGGGGGAAGTGAGCAGTTCTTC CASSPGGSEQFF
TRBJ1-5 few TRBD1 17 TRBV2 TGTGCCAGCAGTGATTTGGACAGGGATACTAGCAATCAGCCCCAGCATTTT CASSDLDRDTSNQPQHF
TRBJ1-4 . . 15 TRBV10-1 TGCGCCAGCAGTGAGTCGGGCACGTTTAATGAAAAACTGTTTTTT CASSESGTFNEKLFF